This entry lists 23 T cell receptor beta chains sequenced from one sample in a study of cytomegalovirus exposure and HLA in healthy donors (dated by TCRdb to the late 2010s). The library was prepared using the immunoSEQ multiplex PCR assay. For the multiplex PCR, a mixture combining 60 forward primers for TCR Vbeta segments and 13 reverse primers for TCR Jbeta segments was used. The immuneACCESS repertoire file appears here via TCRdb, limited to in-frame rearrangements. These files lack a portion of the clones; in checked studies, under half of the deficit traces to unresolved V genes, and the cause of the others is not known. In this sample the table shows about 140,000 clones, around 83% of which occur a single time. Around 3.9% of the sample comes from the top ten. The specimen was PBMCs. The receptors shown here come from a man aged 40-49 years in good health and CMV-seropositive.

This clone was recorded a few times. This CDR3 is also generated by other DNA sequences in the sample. The DNA for the CDR3 is TGTGCCTGGAGCCGACAGTTTTACGAGCAGTACTTC. Translation: CAWSRQFYEQYF. The chain joins TRBV30 to TRBJ2-7; D may be TRBD1 (5 bases). This CDR3 comprises 12 residues. CDR1 GTSNPN and CDR2 SVGIG come from the germline V gene (reference sequence). Trimming left V 3 bases short and J 4 bases short, with 10 bases between.

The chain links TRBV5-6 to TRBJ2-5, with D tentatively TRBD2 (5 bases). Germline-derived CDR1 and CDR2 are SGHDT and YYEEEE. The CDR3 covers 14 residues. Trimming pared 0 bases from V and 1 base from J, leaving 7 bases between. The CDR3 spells CASSLVGVQETQYF. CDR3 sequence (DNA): TGTGCCAGCAGCTTGGTCGGGGTCCAAGAGACCCAGTACTTC.

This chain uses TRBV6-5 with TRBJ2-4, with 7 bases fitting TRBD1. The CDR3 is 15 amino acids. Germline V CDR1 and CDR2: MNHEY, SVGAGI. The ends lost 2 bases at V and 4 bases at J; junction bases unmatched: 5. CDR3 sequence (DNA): TGTGCCAGCAGTTACACCGGGACAGAAAAAAACATTCAGTACTTC. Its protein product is CASSYTGTEKNIQYF.

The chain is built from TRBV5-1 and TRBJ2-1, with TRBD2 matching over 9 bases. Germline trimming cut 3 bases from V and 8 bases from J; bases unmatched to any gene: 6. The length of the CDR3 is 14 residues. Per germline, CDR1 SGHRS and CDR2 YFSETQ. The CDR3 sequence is CASSSRGGPDEQFF. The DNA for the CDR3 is TGCGCCAGCAGCTCGCGGGGGGGCCCGGATGAGCAGTTCTTC. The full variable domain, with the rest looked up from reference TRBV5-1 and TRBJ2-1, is KAGVTQTPRYLIKTRGQQVTLSCSPISGHRSVSWYQQTPGQGLQFLFEYFSETQRNKGNFPGRFSGRQFSNSRSEMNVSTLELGDSALYLCASSSRGGPDEQFFGPGTRLTVL.

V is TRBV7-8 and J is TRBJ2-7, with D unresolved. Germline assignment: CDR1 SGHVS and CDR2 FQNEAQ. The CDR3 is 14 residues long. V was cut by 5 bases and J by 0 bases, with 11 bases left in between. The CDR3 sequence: CASSPRVSSYEQYF. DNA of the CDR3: TGTGCCAGCAGCCCCCGGGTCAGCTCCTACGAGCAGTACTTC.

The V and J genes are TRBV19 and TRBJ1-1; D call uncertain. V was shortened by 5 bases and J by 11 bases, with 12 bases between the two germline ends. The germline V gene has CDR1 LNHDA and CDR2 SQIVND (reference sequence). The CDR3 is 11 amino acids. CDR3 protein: CASSAGSLAFF. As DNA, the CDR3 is TGTGCCAGTAGTGCGGGCTCGTTGGCTTTCTTT.

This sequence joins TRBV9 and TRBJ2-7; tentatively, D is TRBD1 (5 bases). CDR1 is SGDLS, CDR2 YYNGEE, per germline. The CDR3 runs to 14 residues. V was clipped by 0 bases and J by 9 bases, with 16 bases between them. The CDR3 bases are TGTGCCAGCAGCGTAGCTTTAGGGGATGAAAGGCAGTACTTC. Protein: CASSVALGDERQYF.

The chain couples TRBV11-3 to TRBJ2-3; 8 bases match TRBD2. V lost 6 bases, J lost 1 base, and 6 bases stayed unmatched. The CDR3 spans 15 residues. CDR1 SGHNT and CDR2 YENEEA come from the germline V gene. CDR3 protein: CASSQFGGGTDTQYF. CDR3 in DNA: TGTGCCAGCAGTCAATTCGGGGGGGGCACAGATACGCAGTATTTT.

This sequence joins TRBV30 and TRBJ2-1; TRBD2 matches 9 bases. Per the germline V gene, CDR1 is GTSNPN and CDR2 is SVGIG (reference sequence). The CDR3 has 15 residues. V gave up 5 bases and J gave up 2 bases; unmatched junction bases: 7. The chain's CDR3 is CAWGRGGRAYNEQFF. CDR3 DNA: TGTGCCTGGGGCCGGGGCGGGAGGGCCTACAATGAGCAGTTCTTC.

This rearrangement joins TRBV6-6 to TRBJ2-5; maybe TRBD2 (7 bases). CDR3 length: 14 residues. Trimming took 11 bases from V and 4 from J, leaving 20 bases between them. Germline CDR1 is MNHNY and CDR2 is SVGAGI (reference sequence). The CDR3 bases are TGTGCCTCCAGCTGGGGGGGGGCCTTAGAGACCCAGTACTTC. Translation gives CASSWGGALETQYF.

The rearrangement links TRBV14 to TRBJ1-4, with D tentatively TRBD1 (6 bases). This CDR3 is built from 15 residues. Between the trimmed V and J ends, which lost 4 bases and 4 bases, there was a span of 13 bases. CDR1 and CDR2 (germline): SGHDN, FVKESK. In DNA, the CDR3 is TGTGCCAGCAGCCTGTTACAGGGTTTTAATGAAAAACTGTTTTTT. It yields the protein CASSLLQGFNEKLFF.

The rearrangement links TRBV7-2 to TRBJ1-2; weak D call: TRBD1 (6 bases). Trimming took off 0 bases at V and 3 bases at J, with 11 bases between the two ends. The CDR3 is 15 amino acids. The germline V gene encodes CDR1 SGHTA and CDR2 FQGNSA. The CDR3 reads CASSLAPGVHYGYTF. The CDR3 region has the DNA TGTGCCAGCAGCTTAGCGCCAGGGGTCCACTATGGCTACACCTTC.

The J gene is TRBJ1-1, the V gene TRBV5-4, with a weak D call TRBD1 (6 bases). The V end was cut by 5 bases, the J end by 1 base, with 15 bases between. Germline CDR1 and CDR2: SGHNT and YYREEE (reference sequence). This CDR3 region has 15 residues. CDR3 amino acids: CASSYGQPQNTEAFF. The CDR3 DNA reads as TGTGCCAGCAGTTACGGACAGCCCCAGAACACTGAAGCTTTCTTT.

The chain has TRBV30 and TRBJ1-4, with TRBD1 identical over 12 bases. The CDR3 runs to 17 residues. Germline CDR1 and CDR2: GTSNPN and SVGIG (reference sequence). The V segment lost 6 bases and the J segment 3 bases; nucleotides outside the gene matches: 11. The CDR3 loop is CACPRDRGLGANEKLFF. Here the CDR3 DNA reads TGTGCCTGTCCGAGGGACAGGGGGCTCGGGGCTAATGAAAAACTGTTTTTT.

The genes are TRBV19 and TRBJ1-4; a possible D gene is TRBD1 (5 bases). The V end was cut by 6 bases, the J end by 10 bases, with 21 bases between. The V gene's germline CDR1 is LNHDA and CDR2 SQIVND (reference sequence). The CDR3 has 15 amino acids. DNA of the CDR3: TGTGCCAGTAGAGCCCTCGACAGTCCTAGTGCAAAACTGTTTTTT. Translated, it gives CASRALDSPSAKLFF.

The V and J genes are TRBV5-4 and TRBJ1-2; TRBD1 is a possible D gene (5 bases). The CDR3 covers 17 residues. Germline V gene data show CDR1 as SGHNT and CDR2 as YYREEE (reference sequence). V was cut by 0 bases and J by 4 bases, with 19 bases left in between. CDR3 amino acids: CASSLARGRVGVYGYTF. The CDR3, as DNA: TGTGCCAGCAGCTTGGCCCGCGGCAGGGTAGGAGTCTATGGCTACACCTTC.

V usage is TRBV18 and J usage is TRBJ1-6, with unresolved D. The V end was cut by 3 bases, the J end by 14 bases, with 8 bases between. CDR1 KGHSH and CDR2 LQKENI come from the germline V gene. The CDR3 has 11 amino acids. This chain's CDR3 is CASSPDISLHF. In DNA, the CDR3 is TGTGCCAGCTCACCCGACATATCCCTCCACTTT.

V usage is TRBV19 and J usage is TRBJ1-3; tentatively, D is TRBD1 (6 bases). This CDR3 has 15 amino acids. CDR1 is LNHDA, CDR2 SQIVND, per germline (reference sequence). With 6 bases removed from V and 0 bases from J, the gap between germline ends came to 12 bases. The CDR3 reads CASRPTGSSGNTIYF. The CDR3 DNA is TGTGCCAGTAGACCTACAGGGAGCTCTGGAAACACCATATATTTT.

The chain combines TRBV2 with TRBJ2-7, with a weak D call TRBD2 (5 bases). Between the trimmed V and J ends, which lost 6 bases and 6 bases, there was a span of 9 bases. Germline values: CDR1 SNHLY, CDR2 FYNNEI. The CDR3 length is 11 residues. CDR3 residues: CASRDGLEQYF. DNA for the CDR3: TGTGCCAGCAGAGACGGACTCGAGCAGTACTTC.

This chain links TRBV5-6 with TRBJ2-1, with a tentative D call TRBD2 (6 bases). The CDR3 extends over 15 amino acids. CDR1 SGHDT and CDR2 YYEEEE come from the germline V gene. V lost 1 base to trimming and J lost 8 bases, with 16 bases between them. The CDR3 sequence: CASSLWAGPTYEQFF. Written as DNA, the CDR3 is TGTGCCAGCAGCTTGTGGGCGGGGCCTACCTATGAGCAGTTCTTC.

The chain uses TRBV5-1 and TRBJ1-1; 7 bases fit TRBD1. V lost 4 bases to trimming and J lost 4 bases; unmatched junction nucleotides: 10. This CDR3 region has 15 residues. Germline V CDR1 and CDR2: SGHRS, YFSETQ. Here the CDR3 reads CASSRATGTSTEAFF. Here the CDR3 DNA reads TGCGCCAGCAGCCGAGCGACAGGGACCAGCACTGAAGCTTTCTTT.

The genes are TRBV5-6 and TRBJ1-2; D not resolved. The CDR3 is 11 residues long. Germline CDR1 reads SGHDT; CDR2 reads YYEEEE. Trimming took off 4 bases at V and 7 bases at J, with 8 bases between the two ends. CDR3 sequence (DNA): TGTGCCAGCAGCCGAACGGGTGGCTACACCTTC. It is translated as CASSRTGGYTF.

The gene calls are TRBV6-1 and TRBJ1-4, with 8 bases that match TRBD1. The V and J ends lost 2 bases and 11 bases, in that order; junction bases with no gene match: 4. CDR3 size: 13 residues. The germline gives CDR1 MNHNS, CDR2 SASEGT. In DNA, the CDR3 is TGTGCCAGCAGTGAACTGGACAGGGAGAAACTGTTTTTT. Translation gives CASSELDREKLFF.